Each of the 20 T cell receptor beta chains below was sequenced from the same sample in a study of control samples from healthy donors and cancer patients. The protocol was immunoSEQ multiplex PCR, while the TCRdb copy is restricted to in-frame clones and leaves out a portion. The sample includes 350,000 to 450,000 clones, about 93% of them seen just once. The material sequenced was PBMCs. All receptors come from a man aged 40-50 years with head and neck cancer.

This clone is a singleton in its sample. The chain is built from TRBV5-5 and TRBJ1-1; the D gene is possibly TRBD1 (6 bases). CDR3 size: 16 residues. Trimming removed 2 bases at V and 1 base at J, with 15 bases between. CDR1 is SGHKS and CDR2 is YYEKEE in the germline V gene (reference sequence). The CDR3 protein is CASSFQPGQKNTEAFF. CDR3 coding DNA: TGTGCCAGCAGCTTCCAACCTGGACAGAAGAACACTGAAGCTTTCTTT.

The chain joins TRBV13 to TRBJ1-6, with D maybe TRBD1 (5 bases). V was trimmed by 4 bases and J by 0 bases, leaving 16 bases between them. The germline gives CDR1 PRHDT, CDR2 FYEKMQ (reference sequence). The CDR3 contains 18 residues. CDR3 amino acids: CASSSTRDPSSYNSPLHF. DNA of the CDR3: TGTGCCAGCAGCTCTACCCGGGACCCAAGCTCCTATAATTCACCCCTCCACTTT.

The chain combines TRBV6-4 with TRBJ2-2; D is possibly TRBD1 or TRBD2 (6 bases each). The germline CDR1 and CDR2 sequences are MRHNA and SNTAGT. The CDR3 spans 14 residues. V lost 6 bases to trimming and J lost 4 bases, with 12 bases between them. CDR3 sequence reads: CASRGAAGTGELFF. Written as DNA, the CDR3 is TGTGCCAGCAGGGGGGCAGCGGGCACCGGGGAGCTGTTTTTT.

V is TRBV6-2 or TRBV6-3 and J is TRBJ2-1; D possibly corresponds to TRBD1 (6 bases). CDR1 is MNHEY and CDR2 is SVGEGT in the germline V gene. V was shortened by 5 bases and J by 0 bases, with 17 bases between the two germline ends. The CDR3 extends over 17 amino acids. CDR3 DNA sequence: TGTGCCAGCAGTCCCCCGACAGGAGATCACTCCTACAATGAGCAGTTCTTC. It encodes CASSPPTGDHSYNEQFF.

The chain links TRBV6-5 to TRBJ1-5; tentative D call: TRBD1 (5 bases). The CDR3 runs 15 residues. CDR1 is MNHEY, CDR2 SVGAGI, per germline. V was shortened by 8 bases and J by 5 bases, with 19 bases between the two germline ends. CDR3 nucleotide sequence: TGTGCCAGCGGGAGGGGTCTTGAGTTCGATCAGCCCCAGCATTTT. Protein product: CASGRGLEFDQPQHF.

The chain joins TRBV30 to TRBJ1-1, with D maybe TRBD1 (6 bases). The V gene's germline CDR1 is GTSNPN and CDR2 SVGIG (reference sequence). The CDR3 has 14 amino acids. V was shortened by 2 bases and J by 4 bases, with 14 bases between the two germline ends. CDR3 sequence (DNA): TGTGCCTGGAGTACAACAGGGCTAGCCACTGAAGCTTTCTTT. Residues: CAWSTTGLATEAFF.

This chain uses TRBV12-3 or TRBV12-4 with TRBJ1-1, with D unresolved. V was shortened by 7 bases and J by 2 bases, with 5 bases between the two germline ends. The CDR3 sequence is 11 residues long. CDR3 in DNA: TGTGCCAGCACCGATAACACTGAAGCTTTCTTT. Translation: CASTDNTEAFF.

The V and J genes are TRBV11-2 and TRBJ2-7; no clear D gene. Germline CDR1 and CDR2: SGHAT and FQNNGV. V was shortened by 0 bases and J by 6 bases, with 6 bases between the two germline ends. The CDR3 consists of 12 residues. The CDR3 reads CASSLEALEQYF. As DNA, the CDR3 is TGTGCCAGCAGCTTAGAGGCTCTCGAGCAGTACTTC.

The chain employs TRBV19 and TRBJ2-3; D ambiguous. The CDR3 sequence is 13 residues long. Germline V gene lookup returns CDR1 LNHDA and CDR2 SQIVND (reference sequence). Trimming cost V 1 base and J 2 bases, with 4 bases left between them. The CDR3 region is CASSIGDTDTQYF. The DNA for the CDR3 is TGTGCCAGTAGTATAGGGGACACAGATACGCAGTATTTT. Together with reference TRBV19 and TRBJ2-3, the CDR3 gives the full variable domain: DGGITQSPKYLFRKEGQNVTLSCEQNLNHDAMYWYRQDPGQGLRLIYYSQIVNDFQKGDIAEGYSVSREKKESFPLTVTSAQKNPTAFYLCASSIGDTDTQYFGPGTRLTVL.

The rearrangement joins TRBV19 to TRBJ2-3, with TRBD2 matching over 10 bases. Germline V gives CDR1 LNHDA, CDR2 SQIVND (reference sequence). V dropped 8 bases and J dropped 3; count of bases not matched to a gene: 5. CDR3 length: 14 residues. DNA for the CDR3: TGTGCCAGTGGGGTTAGCGGGAGGACAGATACGCAGTATTTT. Residues: CASGVSGRTDTQYF.

The chain joins TRBV28 to TRBJ1-6; maybe TRBD1 (5 bases). The CDR3 runs to 15 residues. V lost 1 base and J lost 10, with 14 bases in between. The germline CDR1 and CDR2 sequences are MDHEN and SYDVKM. The DNA for the CDR3 is TGTGCCAGCAGTTTATATGGGGGGAAGGGCTCACCCCTCCACTTT. Its translation: CASSLYGGKGSPLHF. The full variable domain, with the rest looked up from reference TRBV28 and TRBJ1-6, is DVKVTQSSRYLVKRTGEKVFLECVQDMDHENMFWYRQDPGLGLRLIYFSYDVKMKEKGDIPEGYSVSREKKERFSLILESASTNQTSMYLCASSLYGGKGSPLHFGNGTRLTVT.

V is TRBV7-9 and J is TRBJ1-6, with D hard to call. V was pared by 1 base and J by 10 bases, with 14 bases between. Germline V CDR1 and CDR2: SEHNR, FQNEAQ (reference sequence). The CDR3 spans 15 residues. CDR3 residues: CASSLGGLSGSPLHF. The CDR3 coding sequence is TGTGCCAGCAGCTTAGGAGGGTTGAGCGGATCACCCCTCCACTTT.

V and J are TRBV10-3 and TRBJ1-5, with D unclear. The CDR3 is made up of 15 amino acids. Germline CDR1 is ENHRY and CDR2 is SYGVKD. V dropped 6 bases and J dropped 0 bases, with 12 bases sitting between them. Written as DNA, the CDR3 is TGTGCCATCAGCCCTGAGGGCAATAGCAATCAGCCCCAGCATTTT. Residues: CAISPEGNSNQPQHF.

The chain has TRBV19 and TRBJ1-6; D gene unclear. The CDR3 extends over 17 amino acids. Germline V gives CDR1 LNHDA, CDR2 SQIVND (reference sequence). Trimming pared 4 bases from V and 9 bases from J, leaving 22 bases between. The CDR3 is CASSNFPGEGYGSPLHF. The CDR3 DNA reads TGTGCCAGTAGTAACTTTCCGGGAGAAGGTTATGGTTCACCCCTCCACTTT. Variable domain in full (rest from reference TRBV19 and TRBJ1-6): DGGITQSPKYLFRKEGQNVTLSCEQNLNHDAMYWYRQDPGQGLRLIYYSQIVNDFQKGDIAEGYSVSREKKESFPLTVTSAQKNPTAFYLCASSNFPGEGYGSPLHFGNGTRLTVT.

The chain is built from TRBV27 and TRBJ1-6; D call uncertain. Trimming removed 2 bases from V and 0 bases from J, with 11 bases in between. The germline gives CDR1 MNHEY, CDR2 SMNVEV (reference sequence). The CDR3 spans 17 residues. The CDR3 here is CASSLDGDSSYNSPLHF. The CDR3 DNA sequence: TGTGCCAGCAGTTTAGACGGTGATAGCTCCTATAATTCACCCCTCCACTTT.

The genes are TRBV28 and TRBJ1-1; D may be TRBD1 (5 bases). Germline V lookup: CDR1 MDHEN, CDR2 SYDVKM. This CDR3 region has 12 residues. Trimming removed 8 bases from V and 0 bases from J, with 7 bases in between. In nucleotides, the CDR3 is TGTGCCAGCGGGGCTCTGAACACTGAAGCTTTCTTT. It translates to CASGALNTEAFF.

This clone was observed a few times. V gene TRBV7-9 combines with J gene TRBJ2-1; no clear D gene. The V gene's germline CDR1 is SEHNR and CDR2 FQNEAQ (reference sequence). The CDR3 sequence is 14 residues long. V shed 5 bases and J shed 9 bases, with 17 bases lying between them. This CDR3 reads CASSPQGRVGEQFF. In nucleotides, the CDR3 is TGTGCCAGCAGCCCCCAAGGAAGGGTTGGTGAGCAGTTCTTC.

V usage is TRBV7-2 and J usage is TRBJ1-1; D is possibly TRBD1 (5 bases). The CDR3 runs 13 residues. V was pared by 3 bases and J by 7 bases, with 12 bases between. Looked up from germline, CDR1 is SGHTA and CDR2 is FQGNSA. Written as DNA, the CDR3 is TGTGCCAGCAGCTTCCCGGGGGTACTTGAAGCTTTCTTT. It translates to CASSFPGVLEAFF.

The J gene is TRBJ2-7, the V gene TRBV6-5; D possibly corresponds to TRBD1 (6 bases). Germline V gene data show CDR1 as MNHEY and CDR2 as SVGAGI. Between the trimmed V and J ends, which lost 0 bases and 3 bases, there was a span of 12 bases. The CDR3 consists of 15 residues. The CDR3 region is CASSYSGRGIYEQYF. The CDR3 region has the DNA TGTGCCAGCAGTTACTCAGGCAGGGGAATCTACGAGCAGTACTTC.

The V and J genes are TRBV3-1 (or the pseudogene TRBV3-2) and TRBJ2-7; no definite D call. Germline V lookup: CDR1 LGHDT, CDR2 YNNKEL (reference sequence). The CDR3 loop spans 12 amino acids. The V and J ends lost 4 bases and 1 base respectively, with 5 bases between them. The CDR3 region is CASSRHSYEQYF. DNA of the CDR3: TGTGCCAGCAGCCGGCATTCCTACGAGCAGTACTTC.